The 11 T cell receptor beta chains reported below all come from one sample, sequenced in a study of blood T cell repertoires in COVID-19 (dated by TCRdb to 2019 to 2021). The method behind the library was the immunoSEQ multiplex PCR assay. The table comes from immuneACCESS by way of TCRdb, which keeps in-frame sequences with V and J called. Part of the clones is missing from these tables; in studies checked, under half for an unresolved V gene and the rest for unknown reasons. Present in this sample are roughly 27,000 clones, around 89% of which were seen just once. The top ten clonotypes cover roughly 1.7% of the sample. Sample: peripheral blood. Receptors were obtained from a woman in her sixties with active COVID-19.

The gene calls are TRBV13 and TRBJ2-1; 8 nucleotides align to TRBD2. CDR3 length: 16 amino acids. Germline CDR1 is PRHDT and CDR2 is FYEKMQ (reference sequence). With 5 bases clipped from V and 4 bases from J, the junction kept 10 bases outside the gene matches. In nucleotides, the CDR3 is TGTGCCAGCAGCCGGTACACTAGCGGACCTTACAATGAGCAGTTCTTC. Residues: CASSRYTSGPYNEQFF.

The J gene is TRBJ2-1, the V gene TRBV4-2, with 9 bases identical to TRBD2. Trimming cost V 2 bases and J 4 bases; bases outside gene matches: 6. Germline lookup yields CDR1 LGHNA and CDR2 YNFKEQ. This CDR3 has 16 residues. The CDR3 DNA reads TGTGCCAGCAGCCAATCCGCGGGAGGGCCTTACAATGAGCAGTTCTTC. Its translation is CASSQSAGGPYNEQFF.

The V call is TRBV11-1, the J call TRBJ1-1; D gene uncertain. The CDR3 is made up of 13 amino acids. Germline values: CDR1 SGHAT, CDR2 FQDESV (reference sequence). The V gene lost 3 bases and the J gene lost 1 base, with 6 bases spanning the gap. CDR3 loop: CASSFQWNTEAFF. In DNA form, the CDR3 reads TGTGCCAGCAGCTTCCAATGGAACACTGAAGCTTTCTTT.

The V gene is TRBV5-4, the J gene TRBJ1-4; TRBD1 is a possible D gene (5 bases). Germline-derived CDR1 and CDR2 are SGHNT and YYREEE (reference sequence). The CDR3 runs to 12 residues. V lost 6 bases and J lost 10, with 13 bases in between. CDR3 coding DNA: TGTGCCAGCACCACCGGCGGGGGAAAACTGTTTTTT. Its translation: CASTTGGGKLFF.

J is TRBJ2-2 and V is TRBV7-2; no reliable D call. Germline CDR1 and CDR2: SGHTA and FQGNSA. Trimming removed 2 bases at V and 4 bases at J, with 17 bases between. The CDR3 is made up of 17 amino acids. The CDR3 sequence: CASSLTHFMSGTGELFF. The CDR3 coding sequence is TGTGCCAGCAGCTTAACCCATTTTATGAGTGGCACCGGGGAGCTGTTTTTT.

This chain joins TRBV7-3 and TRBJ2-3, with 10 bases that match TRBD2. Germline V gene sequence: CDR1 SGHTA, CDR2 FQGTGA. V lost 3 bases, J lost 2 bases, and 8 bases stayed unmatched. The CDR3 totals 17 residues. The CDR3 is CASSLLAGAISTDTQYF. The CDR3 nucleotides are TGTGCCAGCAGCTTGCTAGCGGGGGCGATATCCACAGATACGCAGTATTTT.

The V gene is TRBV11-3, the J gene TRBJ2-3, with D possibly matching TRBD1 (6 bases). Germline V gene data show CDR1 as SGHNT and CDR2 as YENEEA. V lost 5 bases to trimming and J lost 6 bases, with 15 bases between them. The CDR3 is made up of 14 amino acids. Written as DNA, the CDR3 is TGTGCCAGCAGCCCCGGACAGCGCTGGGATACGCAGTATTTT. It codes for CASSPGQRWDTQYF.

The sample holds one count of this clone. The rearrangement uses TRBV30 and TRBJ1-4; D is perhaps TRBD1 (5 bases). Per the germline V gene, CDR1 is GTSNPN and CDR2 is SVGIG (reference sequence). The CDR3 runs to 17 residues. Trimming shortened V by 4 bases and J by 4 bases, and 22 bases separated the two germline ends. In DNA, the CDR3 is TGTGCCTGGAACTCAGGGCAGCCCCCCCGAAATAATGAAAAACTGTTTTTT. Encoded protein: CAWNSGQPPRNNEKLFF.

This sequence joins TRBV5-4 and TRBJ2-2, with D possibly TRBD1 on 6 matching bases. The CDR3 sequence is 14 residues long. CDR1 is SGHNT, CDR2 YYREEE, per germline (reference sequence). The ends were cut back, 0 bases at V and 6 bases at J, with 9 bases in the middle. CDR3 DNA: TGTGCCAGCAGCTTGGGCGCAGGGGCCGGGGAGCTGTTTTTT. It codes for CASSLGAGAGELFF.

The gene calls are TRBV2 and TRBJ1-5; D might be TRBD1 (5 bases). The V and J ends lost 6 bases and 7 bases respectively, with 13 bases between them. The CDR3 totals 13 residues. Looked up from germline, CDR1 is SNHLY and CDR2 is FYNNEI. CDR3 nucleotide sequence: TGTGCCAGCAGCACAGGAGTCGGGCAGCCCCAGCATTTT. This gives the protein CASSTGVGQPQHF.

The J gene is TRBJ2-1, the V gene TRBV19; 8 nucleotides match TRBD2. This CDR3 comprises 15 residues. Unmatched junction bases numbered 10, after V lost 3 bases and J lost 9 bases. Germline CDR1 LNHDA, CDR2 SQIVND (reference sequence). CDR3 nucleotide sequence: TGTGCCAGTAGTATCGCCGGGACTAGTCAAGGTGAGCAGTTCTTC. Translating it yields CASSIAGTSQGEQFF.